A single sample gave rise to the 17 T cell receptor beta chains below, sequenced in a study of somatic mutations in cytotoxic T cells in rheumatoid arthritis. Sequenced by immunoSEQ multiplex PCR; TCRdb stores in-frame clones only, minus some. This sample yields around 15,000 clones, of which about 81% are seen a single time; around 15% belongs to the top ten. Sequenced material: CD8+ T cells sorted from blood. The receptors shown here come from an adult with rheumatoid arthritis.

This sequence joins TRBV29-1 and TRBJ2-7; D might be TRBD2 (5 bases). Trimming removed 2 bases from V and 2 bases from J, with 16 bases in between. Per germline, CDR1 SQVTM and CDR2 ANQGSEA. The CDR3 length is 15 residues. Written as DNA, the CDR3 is TGCAGCGTTGAATCGGTCAGCGGAAAAACCTACGAGCAGTACTTC. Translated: CSVESVSGKTYEQYF.

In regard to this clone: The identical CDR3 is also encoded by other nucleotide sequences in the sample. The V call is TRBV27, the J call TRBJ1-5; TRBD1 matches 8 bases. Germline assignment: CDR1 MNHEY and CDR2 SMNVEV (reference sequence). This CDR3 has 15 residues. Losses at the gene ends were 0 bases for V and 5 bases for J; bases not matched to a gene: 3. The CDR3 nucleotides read TGTGCCAGCAGTTTATCCCAGGGGGCCTATCAGCCCCAGCATTTT. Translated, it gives CASSLSQGAYQPQHF.

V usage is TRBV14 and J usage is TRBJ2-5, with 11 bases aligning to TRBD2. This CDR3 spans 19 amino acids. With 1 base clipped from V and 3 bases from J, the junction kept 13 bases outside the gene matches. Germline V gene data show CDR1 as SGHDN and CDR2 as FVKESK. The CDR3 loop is CASSQVPQLAGEVEETQYF. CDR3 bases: TGTGCCAGCAGCCAAGTACCCCAACTAGCGGGGGAGGTGGAAGAGACCCAGTACTTC.

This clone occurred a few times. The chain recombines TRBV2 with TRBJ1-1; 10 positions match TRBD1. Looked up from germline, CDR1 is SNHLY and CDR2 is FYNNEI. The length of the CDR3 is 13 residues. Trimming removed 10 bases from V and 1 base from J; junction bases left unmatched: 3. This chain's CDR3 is CATRDRGNTEAFF. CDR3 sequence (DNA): TGTGCCACGCGGGACAGGGGGAACACTGAAGCTTTCTTT.

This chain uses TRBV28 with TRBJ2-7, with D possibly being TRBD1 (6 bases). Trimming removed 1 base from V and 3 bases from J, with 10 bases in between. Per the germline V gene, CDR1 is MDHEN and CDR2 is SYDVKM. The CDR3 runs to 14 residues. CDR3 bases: TGTGCCAGCAGTTTATTAGGGACAAACTACGAGCAGTACTTC. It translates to CASSLLGTNYEQYF.

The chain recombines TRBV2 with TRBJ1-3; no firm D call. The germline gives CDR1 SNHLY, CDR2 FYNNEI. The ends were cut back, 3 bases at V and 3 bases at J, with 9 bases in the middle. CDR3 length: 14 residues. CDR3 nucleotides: TGTGCCAGCAGTGAGGACGGATTTGGAAACACCATATATTTT. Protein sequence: CASSEDGFGNTIYF. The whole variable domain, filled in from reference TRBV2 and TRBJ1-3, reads EPEVTQTPSHQVTQMGQEVILRCVPISNHLYFYWYRQILGQKVEFLVSFYNNEISEKSEIFDDQFSVERPDGSNFTLKIRSTKLEDSAMYFCASSEDGFGNTIYFGEGSWLTVV.

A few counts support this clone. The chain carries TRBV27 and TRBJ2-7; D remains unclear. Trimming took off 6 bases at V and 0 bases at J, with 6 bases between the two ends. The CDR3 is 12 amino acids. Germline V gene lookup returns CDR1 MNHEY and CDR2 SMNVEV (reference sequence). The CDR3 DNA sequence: TGTGCCAGCAGCAACCCCTCCTACGAGCAGTACTTC. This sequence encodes CASSNPSYEQYF.

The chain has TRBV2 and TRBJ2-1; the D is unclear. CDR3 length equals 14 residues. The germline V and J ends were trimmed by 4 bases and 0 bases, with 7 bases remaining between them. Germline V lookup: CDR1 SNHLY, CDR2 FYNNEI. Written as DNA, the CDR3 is TGTGCCAGCAGTGGCAAGAGCTCCTACAATGAGCAGTTCTTC. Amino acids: CASSGKSSYNEQFF.

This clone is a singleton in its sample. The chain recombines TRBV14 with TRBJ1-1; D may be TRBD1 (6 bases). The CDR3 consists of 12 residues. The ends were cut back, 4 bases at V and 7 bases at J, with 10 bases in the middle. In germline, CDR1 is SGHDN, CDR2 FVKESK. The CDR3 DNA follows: TGTGCCAGCAGCCCGACAGGTTTTGAAGCTTTCTTT. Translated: CASSPTGFEAFF.

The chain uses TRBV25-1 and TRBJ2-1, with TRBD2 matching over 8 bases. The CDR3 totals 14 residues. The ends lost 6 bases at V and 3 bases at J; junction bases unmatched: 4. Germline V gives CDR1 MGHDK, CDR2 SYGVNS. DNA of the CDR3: TGTGCCAGCAGCCCGGGACTAGACTACAATGAGCAGTTCTTC. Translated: CASSPGLDYNEQFF.

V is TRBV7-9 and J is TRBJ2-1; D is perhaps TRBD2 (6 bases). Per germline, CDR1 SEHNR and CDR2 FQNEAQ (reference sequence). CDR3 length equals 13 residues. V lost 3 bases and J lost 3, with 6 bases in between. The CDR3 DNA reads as TGTGCCAGCAGCTTCGGGGGCTACAATGAGCAGTTCTTC. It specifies CASSFGGYNEQFF.

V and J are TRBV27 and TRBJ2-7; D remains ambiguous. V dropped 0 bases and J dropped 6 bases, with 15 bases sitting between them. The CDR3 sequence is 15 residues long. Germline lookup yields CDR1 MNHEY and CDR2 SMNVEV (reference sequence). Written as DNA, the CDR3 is TGTGCCAGCAGTTTATCTGTGGGCGTGAGCTCCGAGCAGTACTTC. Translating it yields CASSLSVGVSSEQYF.

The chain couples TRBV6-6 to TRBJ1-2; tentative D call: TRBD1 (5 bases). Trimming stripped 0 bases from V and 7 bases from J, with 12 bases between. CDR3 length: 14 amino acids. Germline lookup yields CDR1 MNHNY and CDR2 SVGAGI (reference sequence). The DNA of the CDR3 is TGTGCCAGCAGTTACTCCAGGGATTCTCGTGGCTACACCTTC. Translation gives CASSYSRDSRGYTF.

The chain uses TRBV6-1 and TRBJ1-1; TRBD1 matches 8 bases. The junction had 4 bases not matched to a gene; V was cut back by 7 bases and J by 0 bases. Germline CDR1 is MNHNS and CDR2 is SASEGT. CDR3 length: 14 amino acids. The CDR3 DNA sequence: TGTGCCAGCAACCTACAGGGGGTGAACACTGAAGCTTTCTTT. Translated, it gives CASNLQGVNTEAFF.

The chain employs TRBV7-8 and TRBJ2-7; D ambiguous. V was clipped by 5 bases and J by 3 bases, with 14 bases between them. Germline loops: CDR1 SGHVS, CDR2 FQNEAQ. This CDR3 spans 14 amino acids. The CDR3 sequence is CASSPANAIYEQYF. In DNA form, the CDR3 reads TGTGCCAGCAGCCCCGCAAACGCTATCTACGAGCAGTACTTC.

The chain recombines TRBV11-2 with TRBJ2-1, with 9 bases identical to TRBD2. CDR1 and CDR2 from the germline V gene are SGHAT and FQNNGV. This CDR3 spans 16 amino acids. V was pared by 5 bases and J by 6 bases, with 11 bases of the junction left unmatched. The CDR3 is CASSQGLGGRANEQFF. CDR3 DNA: TGTGCCAGCAGCCAAGGACTAGGCGGGAGGGCCAATGAGCAGTTCTTC.

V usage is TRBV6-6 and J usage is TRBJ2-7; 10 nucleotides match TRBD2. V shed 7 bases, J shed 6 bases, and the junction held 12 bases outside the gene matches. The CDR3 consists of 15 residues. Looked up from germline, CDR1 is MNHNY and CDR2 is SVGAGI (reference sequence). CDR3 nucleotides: TGTGCCAGCACCTCCTTGGGACTAGCGAGAGTCGAGCAGTACTTC. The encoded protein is CASTSLGLARVEQYF.